Listed below are T cell receptor beta chains from one sample, sequenced in a study of T cells expressing NK-cell markers. TCRdb reworked the 5' RACE reads into one entry per CDR3 protein, no DNA. This table holds fewer than 400,000 distinct CDR3 sequences. The material sequenced was blood T cells: a sorted CD56 or NKG2C T cell subset, CD4+ or CD8+ T cells, or bulk PBMC T cells (not recorded which). The receptors here all came from a woman between 50 and 59 years old in good health. The CDR3 runs from the conserved cysteine through the conserved F or W.

v_gene,j_gene,CDR3aa
TRBV10-3,TRBJ2-5,CAISPTGIQETQYF
TRBV29-1,TRBJ2-3,CSVPFSIDTQYF
TRBV29-1,TRBJ1-2,CSASGQGASGYTF
TRBV10-2,TRBJ1-4,CASRRDRVNEKLFF
TRBV5-1,TRBJ2-1,CASSYSRLGLATRNEQFF
TRBV5-1,TRBJ2-7,CASRDVPYEQYF
TRBV6-5,TRBJ2-5,CASSFGLAGGLQETQYF
TRBV5-1,TRBJ2-1,CASSLNPRLAGDNEQFF
TRBV5-1,TRBJ2-2,CASSLDWGSGELFF
TRBV12-3/TRBV12-4,TRBJ1-5,CASSFDSRNQPQHF
TRBV6-5,TRBJ2-1,CASSSLIGEQFF
TRBV2,TRBJ1-4,CASSAIDSLYEKLFF
TRBV15,TRBJ1-1,CATSRGAGSAVISEAFF
TRBV7-2,TRBJ2-1,CASSYSLGSYNEQFF
TRBV14,TRBJ2-7,CASSRAQGYEQYF
TRBV10-3,TRBJ2-1,CAISRGGGSYNEQFF